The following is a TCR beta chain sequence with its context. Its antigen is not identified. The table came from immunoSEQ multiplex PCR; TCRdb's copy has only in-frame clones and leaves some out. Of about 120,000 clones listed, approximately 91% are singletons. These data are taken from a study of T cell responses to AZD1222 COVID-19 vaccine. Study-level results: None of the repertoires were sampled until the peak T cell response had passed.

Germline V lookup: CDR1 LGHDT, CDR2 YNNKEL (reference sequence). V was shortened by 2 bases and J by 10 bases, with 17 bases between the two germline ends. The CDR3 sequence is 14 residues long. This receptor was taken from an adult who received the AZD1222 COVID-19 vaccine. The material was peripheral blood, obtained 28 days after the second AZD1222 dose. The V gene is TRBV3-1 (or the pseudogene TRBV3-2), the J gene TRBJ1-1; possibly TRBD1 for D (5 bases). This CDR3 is CASSQKLFGRGAFF. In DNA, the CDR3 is TGTGCCAGCAGCCAAAAGTTGTTCGGTAGGGGAGCTTTCTTT.